These 29 T cell receptor beta chains were all obtained from the same sample, sequenced in a study of cytotoxic CD8 clonotypes in ibrutinib-treated CLL. Assay: immunoSEQ multiplex PCR; the TCRdb copy retains only in-frame clones and omits some. The data contain about 130,000 clones, 80% to 85% of them singletons. Source: PBMCs, taken after 24 months of ibrutinib treatment. These receptors came from a human donor with chronic lymphocytic leukemia.

There are a few counts of this clone. The rearrangement links TRBV2 to TRBJ1-1, with D hard to call. The CDR3 consists of 14 residues. Germline CDR1 and CDR2: SNHLY and FYNNEI. Trimming cost V 5 bases and J 2 bases, with 12 bases left between them. The chain's CDR3 is CASSSDSRNTEAFF. The CDR3 DNA follows: TGTGCCAGCAGTTCCGACTCCAGAAACACTGAAGCTTTCTTT.

The CDR3 sequence: CASSQQLQETQYF. Written as DNA, the CDR3 is TGTGCCAGCAGCCAACAGCTCCAAGAGACCCAGTACTTC. V is TRBV7-2 and J is TRBJ2-5; D gene uncertain. The CDR3 runs to 13 residues. Per germline, CDR1 SGHTA and CDR2 FQGNSA. Between the trimmed V and J ends, which lost 5 bases and 1 base, there was a span of 8 bases. The full variable domain, with the rest looked up from reference TRBV7-2 and TRBJ2-5, is GAGVSQSPSNKVTEKGKDVELRCDPISGHTALYWYRQSLGQGLEFLIYFQGNSAPDKSGLPSDRFSAERTGGSVSTLTIQRTQQEDSAVYLCASSQQLQETQYFGPGTRLLVL.

DNA of the CDR3: TGTGCCAGCAGCTTAGCTTTAACACCTCAAGAGACCCAGTACTTC. Translated: CASSLALTPQETQYF. The V call is TRBV7-8, the J call TRBJ2-5; D gene uncertain. V shed 0 bases and J shed 2 bases, with 10 bases lying between them. This CDR3 has 15 residues. Per germline, CDR1 SGHVS and CDR2 FQNEAQ.

This chain joins TRBV11-1 and TRBJ2-1; 8 bases match TRBD2. Germline assignment: CDR1 SGHAT and CDR2 FQDESV (reference sequence). The CDR3 has 14 amino acids. J was trimmed by 6 bases and V by 6 bases; bases with no gene match: 7. CDR3 region: CASSQGAGGNEQFF. The CDR3 DNA is TGTGCCAGCAGTCAGGGCGCGGGGGGCAATGAGCAGTTCTTC.

V is TRBV5-4 and J is TRBJ1-6, with 9 nucleotides matching TRBD1. Germline values: CDR1 SGHNT, CDR2 YYREEE (reference sequence). The CDR3 is 16 residues long. Losses at the gene ends were 4 bases for V and 6 bases for J; bases not matched to a gene: 8. CDR3 sequence (DNA): TGTGCCAGCAGCATCGGACAGGGGATAGTTAATTCACCCCTCCACTTT. This sequence encodes CASSIGQGIVNSPLHF.

The sample holds a few counts of this clone. V gene TRBV5-5 combines with J gene TRBJ1-6; D gene uncertain. Deletions cut 3 bases from V and 0 bases from J, with 1 base between. CDR3 length: 13 residues. Germline CDR1 and CDR2: SGHKS and YYEKEE (reference sequence). The CDR3 coding sequence is TGTGCCAGCAGCTACTCCTATAATTCACCCCTCCACTTT. This gives the protein CASSYSYNSPLHF.

The rearrangement links TRBV5-6 to TRBJ1-3; D is unresolved. Trimming removed 9 bases from V and 0 bases from J, with 7 bases in between. The length of the CDR3 is 12 residues. Germline V gene data show CDR1 as SGHDT and CDR2 as YYEEEE. DNA for the CDR3: TGTGCCACAGAAGGCTCTGGAAACACCATATATTTT. Translating it yields CATEGSGNTIYF.

The chain employs TRBV11-2 and TRBJ2-1; TRBD1 is a possible D gene (7 bases). V lost 2 bases and J lost 4, with 15 bases in between. The CDR3 sequence is 16 residues long. CDR1 SGHAT and CDR2 FQNNGV come from the germline V gene. The chain's CDR3 is CASSLRIQGGYNEQFF. The DNA of the CDR3 is TGTGCCAGCAGCTTACGGATTCAGGGGGGTTACAATGAGCAGTTCTTC.

The gene calls are TRBV10-3 and TRBJ1-1; D perhaps matches TRBD1 (6 bases). The CDR3 covers 15 residues. CDR1 ENHRY and CDR2 SYGVKD come from the germline V gene. V lost 10 bases and J lost 3, with 21 bases in between. The CDR3 is CATRRLTGMDTEAFF. The CDR3 nucleotides read TGTGCCACGCGACGATTAACAGGGATGGACACTGAAGCTTTCTTT.

The chain carries TRBV30 and TRBJ2-7; 14 bases are shared with TRBD2. Germline-derived CDR1 and CDR2 are GTSNPN and SVGIG (reference sequence). There are 16 residues in the CDR3. Trimming cost V 4 bases and J 6 bases; bases outside gene matches: 11. CDR3 nucleotides: TGTGCCTGGACCCCTTTGGCGGGACTAGCGGGGGTCGAGCAGTACTTC. Its protein is CAWTPLAGLAGVEQYF.

CDR3 coding DNA: TGTGTCAGAAGCTTAGTTCTGGGAGACACCGGGGAGCTGTTTTTT. Translated: CVRSLVLGDTGELFF. This chain links TRBV7-5 with TRBJ2-2; the table's TRBD2 call for D was not verified on the DNA. TRBV7-5 is a pseudogene segment. This CDR3 region has 15 residues.

The rearrangement uses TRBV27 and TRBJ2-1; 9 bases map to TRBD2. Germline CDR1 reads MNHEY; CDR2 reads SMNVEV (reference sequence). The CDR3 spans 15 residues. V was pared by 1 base and J by 7 bases, with 5 bases of the junction left unmatched. CDR3 DNA sequence: TGTGCCAGCAGTTTATACGCTAGCGGGGTAAATGAGCAGTTCTTC. This encodes CASSLYASGVNEQFF.

The J gene is TRBJ2-7, the V gene TRBV7-9; the D gene is possibly TRBD1 (5 bases). This CDR3 comprises 14 residues. The V end lost 7 bases, the J end lost 2 bases, and 15 bases lay between the germline ends. The germline CDR1 and CDR2 sequences are SEHNR and FQNEAQ (reference sequence). The CDR3 DNA reads as TGTGCCAGCACCCCCCAGGGTAGTGCCTACGAGCAGTACTTC. Translating it yields CASTPQGSAYEQYF.

The J gene is TRBJ2-1, the V gene TRBV29-1, with 11 positions matching TRBD2. The CDR3 runs 14 residues. J was trimmed by 7 bases and V by 4 bases; bases with no gene match: 6. Per germline, CDR1 SQVTM and CDR2 ANQGSEA. The CDR3 reads CSVAKTSGVNEQFF. CDR3 bases: TGCAGCGTTGCAAAGACTAGCGGGGTAAATGAGCAGTTCTTC.

The V and J genes are TRBV19 and TRBJ1-5; D gene uncertain. Germline-derived CDR1 and CDR2 are LNHDA and SQIVND (reference sequence). The V end was cut by 6 bases, the J end by 4 bases, with 10 bases between. The CDR3 loop spans 13 amino acids. The CDR3 DNA reads TGTGCCAGTAGGAGACACTTTAATCAGCCCCAGCATTTT. Translating it yields CASRRHFNQPQHF.

The V gene is TRBV6-5, the J gene TRBJ1-6; 7 bases fit TRBD1. The CDR3 loop spans 15 amino acids. V lost 7 bases and J lost 5; bases outside the gene matches: 8. Germline CDR1 and CDR2: MNHEY and SVGAGI. The CDR3 sequence: CASTRGTAHNSPLHF. CDR3 coding DNA: TGTGCCAGCACCCGAGGGACAGCACATAATTCACCCCTCCACTTT.

J is TRBJ2-7 and V is TRBV14; TRBD2 matches 11 bases. CDR3 length: 18 amino acids. V dropped 3 bases and J dropped 2; count of bases not matched to a gene: 12. Germline loops: CDR1 SGHDN, CDR2 FVKESK. CDR3 DNA: TGTGCCAGCAGCCACCAGGGGGCTAGCGGGGGGCGTCCCTACGAGCAGTACTTC. It yields the protein CASSHQGASGGRPYEQYF.

The V gene is TRBV19, the J gene TRBJ2-3, with 8 nucleotides matching TRBD1. From germline, CDR1 is LNHDA and CDR2 SQIVND (reference sequence). The CDR3 contains 16 residues. V was pared by 3 bases and J by 1 base, with 6 bases of the junction left unmatched. The CDR3 nucleotides are TGTGCCAGTAGTATCTCGACAGGGGAGGGCACAGATACGCAGTATTTT. Its translation is CASSISTGEGTDTQYF.

This chain connects TRBV30 to TRBJ2-4, with D hard to call. Trimming took 7 bases from V and 0 from J, leaving 13 bases between them. The CDR3 consists of 14 residues. From germline, CDR1 is GTSNPN and CDR2 SVGIG (reference sequence). This chain's CDR3 is CASTHWGAKNIQYF. DNA of the CDR3: TGTGCCTCCACCCATTGGGGAGCCAAAAACATTCAGTACTTC.

The gene calls are TRBV7-6 and TRBJ2-7; 9 nucleotides match TRBD1. Losses at the gene ends were 5 bases for V and 3 bases for J; bases not matched to a gene: 11. CDR1 SGHVS and CDR2 FNYEAQ come from the germline V gene. The CDR3 is 16 residues long. This chain's CDR3 is CASSPIFGQGIYEQYF. In DNA, the CDR3 is TGTGCCAGCAGCCCCATTTTTGGACAGGGGATCTACGAGCAGTACTTC.

V and J are TRBV6-1 and TRBJ1-5; tentatively, D is TRBD1 (6 bases). The CDR3 runs to 14 residues. Trimming stripped 7 bases from V and 11 bases from J, with 21 bases between. The germline V gene has CDR1 MNHNS and CDR2 SASEGT. CDR3 in DNA: TGTGCCAGCATTGTGACAGGACCTGATGGGGCCCAGCATTTT. Protein sequence: CASIVTGPDGAQHF.

Comments on this clone: The germline gene is not matched at one end of the junction; a read error may be the cause. Other DNA sequences in this sample translate to the same CDR3. The chain combines TRBV2 with TRBJ2-7; the D is unclear. Germline V gives CDR1 SNHLY, CDR2 FYNNEI. The CDR3 spans 13 residues. The CDR3 DNA is TGTGCCAGCATCGACGGATTCTCCTACGAGCAGTGCTTC. Translated, it gives CASIDGFSYEQCF.

This clone was seen once. The rearrangement uses TRBV29-1 and TRBJ2-7; D possibly corresponds to TRBD2 (6 bases). There are 13 residues in the CDR3. The germline V gene has CDR1 SQVTM and CDR2 ANQGSEA. V was clipped by 3 bases and J by 5 bases, with 14 bases between them. The CDR3: CSVEGLSLDEQYF. The CDR3 region has the DNA TGCAGCGTTGAGGGACTCTCACTGGACGAGCAGTACTTC.

The chain joins TRBV18 to TRBJ2-5; 7 nucleotides agree with TRBD2. The CDR3 has 16 amino acids. V was pared by 3 bases and J by 5 bases, with 12 bases of the junction left unmatched. Germline CDR1 reads KGHSH; CDR2 reads LQKENI. CDR3 sequence: CASSPVLQGGSETQYF. The DNA of the CDR3 is TGTGCCAGCTCACCGGTCCTTCAGGGAGGGTCGGAGACCCAGTACTTC.

V gene TRBV25-1 combines with J gene TRBJ2-7, with 15 nucleotides matching TRBD2. CDR3 length: 18 amino acids. Trimming took 4 bases from V and 7 from J; bases not matched to a gene: 14. Germline-derived CDR1 and CDR2 are MGHDK and SYGVNS. The CDR3 loop reads CASSGDWGTSGGTGEQYF. CDR3 in DNA: TGTGCCAGCAGTGGAGATTGGGGGACTAGCGGGGGGACAGGGGAGCAGTACTTC.

The genes are TRBV7-3 and TRBJ2-2, with D perhaps TRBD2 (7 bases). Trimming shortened V by 1 base and J by 2 bases, and 14 bases separated the two germline ends. CDR3 length: 17 amino acids. Germline-derived CDR1 and CDR2 are SGHTA and FQGTGA. The CDR3, as DNA: TGTGCCAGCAGCTTAATTTTCCGGGGGGCAAACACCGGGGAGCTGTTTTTT. Encoded protein: CASSLIFRGANTGELFF.

This clone occurred many times. The rearrangement links TRBV10-2 to TRBJ1-6; TRBD1 agrees at 7 bases. There are 12 residues in the CDR3. V lost 5 bases and J lost 10; bases outside the gene matches: 2. Germline loops: CDR1 WSHSY, CDR2 SAAADI. The CDR3 here is CASSQGESPLHF. The DNA of the CDR3 is TGCGCCAGCAGTCAGGGGGAATCACCCCTCCACTTT.

This clone was counted between two and nine times. V gene TRBV6-1 combines with J gene TRBJ2-7, with TRBD1 matching 8 bases. Germline trimming cut 6 bases from V and 2 bases from J; bases unmatched to any gene: 3. The CDR3 runs 13 residues. The germline V gene has CDR1 MNHNS and CDR2 SASEGT. The CDR3 here is CASSRDRTYEQYF. In DNA form, the CDR3 reads TGTGCCAGCAGCCGGGACAGGACCTACGAGCAGTACTTC.

V and J are TRBV12-5 and TRBJ2-5; no clear D gene. The CDR3 covers 11 residues. The V gene lost 6 bases and the J gene lost 4 bases, with 6 bases spanning the gap. Germline V gene data show CDR1 as LGHNT and CDR2 as FRNRAP. This CDR3 is CASGWGETQYF. The DNA of the CDR3 is TGTGCTAGTGGCTGGGGAGAGACCCAGTACTTC.